The clone carrying this TCR beta chain was seen only a few times. Its antigen remains unknown. Regions amplified from RNA transcripts were the TCR beta CDR3 regions. Using the HTBI primer set, a first-round RT-PCR was run on the TCR CDR3. TCRdb reanalysed the multiplex PCR reads using MiXCR and keeps one entry per CDR3 protein. Here the sample spans roughly 290,000 distinct CDR3 sequences, approximately 15% being singletons. V was cut by 1 base and J by 2 bases, with 13 bases left in between. CDR1 and CDR2 from the germline V gene are LGHNA and YSLEER. The CDR3 is 16 amino acids. This sample stems from a study of T cells in Graves' hyperthyroidism and ophthalmopathy. Overall study results and limits: Most expanded thyroid clonotypes above 0.001 recurred in blood. In the analysis, a 13 V-J model separated ophthalmopathy from stable hyperthyroidism.

Source material: blood. The clonotype was recovered from a woman aged 55-70 years with Graves' ophthalmopathy. This rearrangement joins TRBV4-3 to TRBJ2-3, with D perhaps being TRBD1 or TRBD2 (5 bases each). The CDR3 protein is CASSQVGSGPTDTQYF. DNA for the CDR3: TGCGCCAGCAGCCAAGTAGGATCGGGACCCACAGATACGCAGTATTTT.